These 30 T cell receptor beta chains share one sample of origin, sequenced in a study of T-cell reconstitution after alpha-beta-depleted transplantation in children. Unique molecular identifiers were incorporated during preparation of the TCRbeta library. From the PCR reads, TCRdb called clonotypes with MiXCR, one entry per CDR3 protein. Of roughly 500,000 distinct CDR3 sequences in the sample, about 11% were seen once. Sequences were derived from PBMCs, sampled before TCRalphabeta/CD19-depleted stem cell transplant. These receptors originate from a child younger than 10 with inherited bone marrow failure, due to receive a stem cell transplant.

There are many counts of this clonotype. This chain joins TRBV20-1 and TRBJ2-5; D call uncertain. Germline V gene sequence: CDR1 DFQATT, CDR2 SNEGSKA (reference sequence). The length of the CDR3 is 13 residues. The CDR3 sequence is CRALSASSGTQYF. As DNA, the CDR3 is TGCAGGGCCCTGAGTGCTTCTTCAGGGACCCAGTACTTC.

For this clonotype: This sequence may be a read error, since a much larger clone differs from it by one base. The chain carries TRBV6-2 or TRBV6-3 and TRBJ2-2, with D possibly being TRBD1 (6 bases). The germline gives CDR1 MNHEY, CDR2 SVGEGT. V was pared by 8 bases and J by 1 base, with 14 bases between. The CDR3 consists of 15 residues. This chain's CDR3 is CASENRAVNTGELFF. CDR3 coding DNA: TGTGCCAGCGAAAACAGGGCCGTGAACACCGGGGAGCTGTTTTTT.

The J gene is TRBJ1-1, the V gene TRBV9; D remains ambiguous. V gave up 4 bases and J gave up 6 bases, with 22 bases separating them. Germline V gives CDR1 SGDLS, CDR2 YYNGEE. The CDR3 is 16 amino acids. The CDR3 region has the DNA TGTGCCAGCAGCCCTCCCGTGCGGGGAGGCCGCCCTGAAGCTTTCTTT. It encodes CASSPPVRGGRPEAFF.

This clonotype has a handful of counts. The rearrangement joins TRBV28 to TRBJ2-7; D is ambiguous. Germline CDR1 reads MDHEN; CDR2 reads SYDVKM. V was shortened by 7 bases and J by 4 bases, with 20 bases between the two germline ends. CDR3 size: 15 residues. The CDR3 region is CASTLTRRKRYEQYF. CDR3 bases: TGTGCCAGCACACTCACCCGGCGCAAGCGTTACGAGCAGTACTTC. Variable domain in full (rest from reference TRBV28 and TRBJ2-7): DVKVTQSSRYLVKRTGEKVFLECVQDMDHENMFWYRQDPGLGLRLIYFSYDVKMKEKGDIPEGYSVSREKKERFSLILESASTNQTSMYLCASTLTRRKRYEQYFGPGTRLTVT.

This clonotype has only a few counts. The chain recombines TRBV5-5 with TRBJ2-7; 13 bases map to TRBD2. Germline V gene data show CDR1 as SGHKS and CDR2 as YYEKEE (reference sequence). J lost 5 bases, V lost 5 bases, and 7 bases had no gene match. The CDR3 runs 15 residues. CDR3 bases: TGTGCCAGCAGACTGGAGGGACTAGCGGGAAACGAGCAGTACTTC. Amino acids: CASRLEGLAGNEQYF.

This clonotype was counted many times. This chain joins TRBV27 and TRBJ2-2; 7 bases agree with TRBD2. Per germline, CDR1 MNHEY and CDR2 SMNVEV (reference sequence). V lost 6 bases, J lost 4 bases, and 11 bases stayed unmatched. This CDR3 comprises 16 residues. The CDR3: CASSAVGGVVTGELFF. DNA of the CDR3: TGTGCCAGCAGCGCGGTGGGGGGGGTGGTCACCGGGGAGCTGTTTTTT.

This clonotype was detected ten times or more. The chain employs TRBV4-2 and TRBJ2-1, with 9 positions matching TRBD2. V lost 1 base, J lost 1 base, and 8 bases stayed unmatched. Germline V lookup: CDR1 LGHNA, CDR2 YNFKEQ. The CDR3 has 18 amino acids. In nucleotides, the CDR3 is TGTGCCAGCAGCCAAGCGCTGGGGCGGGAGGGGTCCTACAATGAGCAGTTCTTC. As protein: CASSQALGREGSYNEQFF.

This clonotype appeared a few times. The chain couples TRBV12-3 or TRBV12-4 to TRBJ2-3, with TRBD2 identical over 7 bases. V was pared by 3 bases and J by 3 bases, with 6 bases of the junction left unmatched. This CDR3 contains 15 residues. The CDR3 loop is CASSLRREITDTQYF. CDR3 bases: TGTGCCAGCAGTTTGCGGCGGGAGATAACAGATACGCAGTATTTT.

This clonotype occurred many times. The rearrangement links TRBV6-5 to TRBJ1-1; no firm D call. The germline gives CDR1 MNHEY, CDR2 SVGAGI. The ends were cut back, 2 bases at V and 1 base at J, with 11 bases in the middle. This CDR3 is 15 amino acids long. CDR3 in DNA: TGTGCCAGCAGTTACCTGGGTCCAGGGAACACTGAAGCTTTCTTT. The encoded protein is CASSYLGPGNTEAFF.

This clonotype was recorded many times. V is TRBV29-1 and J is TRBJ2-4; no clear D. This CDR3 is built from 13 residues. Germline CDR1 reads SQVTM; CDR2 reads ANQGSEA. Deletions cut 1 base from V and 7 bases from J, with 11 bases between. Here the CDR3 DNA reads TGCAGCGTTGAAGGAAGGCTGGGGAACATTCAGTACTTC. This translates into CSVEGRLGNIQYF.

V is TRBV11-2 and J is TRBJ2-7; no reliable D call. The germline CDR1 and CDR2 sequences are SGHAT and FQNNGV. The CDR3 length is 13 residues. Trimming took off 3 bases at V and 3 bases at J, with 9 bases between the two ends. The CDR3 DNA follows: TGTGCCAGCAGCTTCGACACTTACTACGAGCAGTACTTC. Translating gives CASSFDTYYEQYF.

The sample holds many counts of this clonotype. This chain joins TRBV7-2 and TRBJ2-3; D possibly corresponds to TRBD2 (5 bases). Germline V gene data show CDR1 as SGHTA and CDR2 as FQGNSA. Trimming left V 5 bases short and J 7 bases short, with 13 bases between. This CDR3 is 13 amino acids long. For the CDR3, the DNA is TGTGCCAGCAGCGGTAGCGCCGGGAATACGCAGTATTTT. This gives the protein CASSGSAGNTQYF.

There are many counts of this clonotype. This chain connects TRBV29-1 to TRBJ1-1; possible D gene TRBD1, 5 bases. The CDR3 has 11 residues. The V and J ends lost 8 bases and 5 bases respectively, with 12 bases between them. From germline, CDR1 is SQVTM and CDR2 ANQGSEA. The CDR3: CSTKRGTEAFF. In DNA form, the CDR3 reads TGCAGCACCAAGCGGGGGACTGAAGCTTTCTTT.

This chain connects TRBV29-1 to TRBJ2-1; D call uncertain. The germline V gene encodes CDR1 SQVTM and CDR2 ANQGSEA. The V end lost 2 bases, the J end lost 14 bases, and 10 bases lay between the germline ends. The CDR3 length is 10 residues. The CDR3 DNA sequence: TGCAGCGTTGAAATCGGTGGGGAGTTCTTC. The encoded protein is CSVEIGGEFF.

In its sample, this clonotype was seen a few times. The chain recombines TRBV7-9 with TRBJ2-5; TRBD2 might be the D (5 bases). The V gene's germline CDR1 is SEHNR and CDR2 FQNEAQ (reference sequence). V was clipped by 2 bases and J by 4 bases, with 14 bases between them. The CDR3 is 15 residues long. This CDR3 reads CASSLILDIRETQYF. Here the CDR3 DNA reads TGTGCCAGCAGCTTAATACTAGATATCCGAGAGACCCAGTACTTC.

A few counts support this clonotype. The chain combines TRBV4-3 with TRBJ2-6; the D gene is possibly TRBD1 (6 bases). Trimming removed 8 bases at V and 0 bases at J, with 14 bases between. CDR1 is LGHNA and CDR2 is YSLEER in the germline V gene. The CDR3 is 16 residues long. The CDR3, as DNA: TGCGCCAGCGGCTGGGACACCATCTCTGGGGCCAACGTCCTGACTTTC. Its translation: CASGWDTISGANVLTF.

This clonotype was counted only a few times. The rearrangement joins TRBV3-1 to TRBJ2-7; D is undetermined. Germline V gives CDR1 LGHDT, CDR2 YNNKEL (reference sequence). This CDR3 spans 14 amino acids. V lost 3 bases and J 2 bases, leaving 11 bases between the germline ends. For the CDR3, the DNA is TGTGCCAGCAGCCAGAGATCAGTTACCTACGAGCAGTACTTC. It yields the protein CASSQRSVTYEQYF.

This clonotype was detected ten times or more. This rearrangement joins TRBV5-5 to TRBJ2-3, with 8 bases identical to TRBD1. This CDR3 contains 14 residues. From germline, CDR1 is SGHKS and CDR2 YYEKEE (reference sequence). The V segment lost 5 bases and the J segment 0 bases; nucleotides outside the gene matches: 2. CDR3 in amino acids: CASRWTGSTDTQYF. The CDR3 region has the DNA TGTGCCAGCAGGTGGACAGGGAGCACAGATACGCAGTATTTT. Based on the CDR3 plus reference TRBV5-5 and TRBJ2-3, the full variable domain is DAGVTQSPTHLIKTRGQQVTLRCSPISGHKSVSWYQQVLGQGPQFIFQYYEKEERGRGNFPDRFSARQFPNYSSELNVNALLLGDSALYLCASRWTGSTDTQYFGPGTRLTVL.

The chain couples TRBV6-2 or TRBV6-3 to TRBJ2-1; 8 nucleotides align to TRBD2. Germline trimming cut 0 bases from V and 8 bases from J; bases unmatched to any gene: 9. Looked up from germline, CDR1 is MNHEY and CDR2 is SVGEGT. CDR3 length: 16 amino acids. Written as DNA, the CDR3 is TGTGCCAGCAGTTACTCGTGGCGGGAGGTTGGGGATGAGCAGTTCTTC. Its translation: CASSYSWREVGDEQFF.

This clonotype was picked up many times. This rearrangement joins TRBV4-3 to TRBJ1-6; D is ambiguous. The V gene lost 0 bases and the J gene lost 14 bases, with 14 bases spanning the gap. This CDR3 is 14 amino acids long. The germline V gene encodes CDR1 LGHNA and CDR2 YSLEER. CDR3 DNA sequence: TGCGCCAGCAGCCAAGAGTTCCTTGTAGGATCCCTCCACTTT. It is translated as CASSQEFLVGSLHF.

The CDR3 spells CASSISGSTIRTGELFF. The CDR3, as DNA: TGTGCCAGCAGTATTAGCGGGAGTACGATTCGCACCGGGGAGCTGTTTTTT. This rearrangement joins TRBV6-1 to TRBJ2-2; 9 bases map to TRBD2. The CDR3 totals 17 residues. The V and J ends lost 5 bases and 4 bases, in that order; junction bases with no gene match: 11. Germline lookup yields CDR1 MNHNS and CDR2 SASEGT.

This clonotype appeared many times. The V and J genes are TRBV20-1 and TRBJ2-5, with 7 nucleotides matching TRBD1. Germline V gene sequence: CDR1 DFQATT, CDR2 SNEGSKA (reference sequence). The CDR3 contains 14 residues. Trimming removed 6 bases from V and 0 bases from J; junction bases left unmatched: 7. CDR3 nucleotide sequence: TGCAGTGCCCGGGACAGCACGTACCAAGAGACCCAGTACTTC. Translation gives CSARDSTYQETQYF.

In this sample, this clonotype turned up a few times. This chain connects TRBV27 to TRBJ1-4, with 8 bases fitting TRBD1. The V gene end was trimmed by 4 bases and the J gene end by 7 bases; junction bases not matched to a gene: 8. The CDR3 length is 15 residues. Germline V gene lookup returns CDR1 MNHEY and CDR2 SMNVEV (reference sequence). CDR3 DNA sequence: TGTGCCAGCAGTTGGGGCGACAGGGGAGCTGAAAAACTGTTTTTT. Encoded protein: CASSWGDRGAEKLFF.

This clonotype was recorded at least ten times. The genes are TRBV18 and TRBJ2-3, with 8 bases identical to TRBD1. V lost 5 bases and J lost 4; bases outside the gene matches: 5. The CDR3 spans 14 residues. Germline V gene data show CDR1 as KGHSH and CDR2 as LQKENI. The CDR3 coding sequence is TGTGCCAGCTCATCGGACAGGGCGTCAGATACGCAGTATTTT. Protein sequence: CASSSDRASDTQYF.

This clonotype was seen repeatedly, ten times or more. The chain has TRBV12-3 or TRBV12-4 and TRBJ2-1; 16 bases line up with TRBD2. The CDR3 totals 22 residues. Trimming took 3 bases from V and 1 from J; bases not matched to a gene: 15. The CDR3 loop reads CASSLVRRMGLAGGQSYNEQFF. As DNA, the CDR3 is TGTGCCAGCAGTTTGGTACGGAGGATGGGACTAGCGGGAGGGCAATCCTACAATGAGCAGTTCTTC.

This clonotype was recorded at least ten times. J is TRBJ2-5 and V is TRBV28; D is uncertain. Trimming pared 5 bases from V and 0 bases from J, leaving 10 bases between. This CDR3 contains 14 residues. Germline V gives CDR1 MDHEN, CDR2 SYDVKM. CDR3 nucleotides: TGTGCCAGCAGTCCACGACGGTACCAAGAGACCCAGTACTTC. The encoded protein is CASSPRRYQETQYF.

The chain couples TRBV29-1 to TRBJ1-2; 7 nucleotides agree with TRBD1. Trimming took 6 bases from V and 3 from J; bases not matched to a gene: 7. The germline V gene encodes CDR1 SQVTM and CDR2 ANQGSEA. The CDR3 runs 13 residues. The CDR3 sequence: CSVDPTGDYGYTF. CDR3 DNA sequence: TGCAGCGTCGACCCCACAGGGGACTATGGCTACACCTTC.

This clonotype was seen ten or more times. The chain's CDR3 is CSVWRWGRGITEAFF. The CDR3 nucleotides are TGCAGCGTTTGGCGATGGGGCAGGGGCATCACTGAAGCTTTCTTT. This chain links TRBV29-1 with TRBJ1-1, with D possibly TRBD1 on 6 matching bases. Deletions cut 5 bases from V and 4 bases from J, with 20 bases between. Looked up from germline, CDR1 is SQVTM and CDR2 is ANQGSEA. The CDR3 is 15 amino acids.

This clonotype was counted ten times or more. The V and J genes are TRBV6-1 and TRBJ1-1, with a possible D match to TRBD1 (6 bases). Trimming left V 1 base short and J 4 bases short, with 10 bases between. CDR1 and CDR2 (germline): MNHNS, SASEGT. The length of the CDR3 is 14 residues. The CDR3 protein is CASSEDRAGTEAFF. CDR3 DNA sequence: TGTGCCAGCAGTGAAGACAGGGCGGGCACTGAAGCTTTCTTT.

A few counts support this clonotype. This chain links TRBV3-1 with TRBJ2-7; the D gene is possibly TRBD2 (6 bases). Trimming cost V 1 base and J 1 base, with 20 bases left between them. The CDR3 covers 18 residues. Germline V gene sequence: CDR1 LGHDT, CDR2 YNNKEL (reference sequence). This CDR3 is CASSQGGTGEFVSYEQYF. DNA of the CDR3: TGTGCCAGCAGCCAAGGAGGAACGGGGGAATTCGTTTCCTACGAGCAGTACTTC.